This T cell receptor beta chain emerged from a study of identical twins. Study-level points and caveats: Out-of-frame sharing of TCR alpha in monozygotic twins was underestimated by models.

This clonotype has more than one count but fewer than ten. Its specificity is unknown. V was cut by 0 bases and J by 4 bases, with 15 bases left in between. CDR3 length: 16 amino acids. The V gene's germline CDR1 is SGHDT and CDR2 YYEEEE. TCRdb itself ran the 5' RACE reads through MiXCR, one entry per CDR3 protein. Of 450,000 to 500,000 distinct CDR3 sequences listed, 14% are singletons. The same specimen was also included in a second study, on yellow fever vaccine responses in identical twins.

The specimen was CD4+ T cells sorted from blood. This receptor was obtained from a woman between 18 and 29 years old in good health. This chain joins TRBV5-6 and TRBJ2-3; D may be TRBD1 (5 bases). In DNA form, the CDR3 reads TGTGCCAGCAGCTTGGGACTTTCAGGGTCCCCAGATACGCAGTATTTT. As protein: CASSLGLSGSPDTQYF.